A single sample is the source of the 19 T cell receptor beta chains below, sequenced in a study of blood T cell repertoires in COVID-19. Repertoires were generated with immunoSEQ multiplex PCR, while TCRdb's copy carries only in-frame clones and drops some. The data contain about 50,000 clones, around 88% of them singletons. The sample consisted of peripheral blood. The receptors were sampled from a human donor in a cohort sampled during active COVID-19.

The CDR3 region is CASRSGKHYGYTF. CDR3 coding DNA: TGTGCCAGCAGATCAGGGAAGCACTATGGCTACACCTTC. The chain links TRBV6-5 to TRBJ1-2; D is possibly TRBD1 (5 bases). CDR1 and CDR2 (germline): MNHEY, SVGAGI. The CDR3 consists of 13 residues. V was cut by 6 bases and J by 3 bases, with 11 bases left in between.

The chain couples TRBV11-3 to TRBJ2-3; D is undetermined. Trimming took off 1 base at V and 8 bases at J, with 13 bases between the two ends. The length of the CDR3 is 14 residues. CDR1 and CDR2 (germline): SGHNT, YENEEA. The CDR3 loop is CASSLASGAATQYF. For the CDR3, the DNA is TGTGCCAGCAGCTTAGCTTCCGGAGCAGCTACGCAGTATTTT. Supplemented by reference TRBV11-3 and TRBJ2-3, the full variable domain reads EAGVVQSPRYKIIEKKQPVAFWCNPISGHNTLYWYLQNLGQGPELLIRYENEEAVDDSQLPKDRFSAERLKGVDSTLKIQPAELGDSAVYLCASSLASGAATQYFGPGTRLTVL.

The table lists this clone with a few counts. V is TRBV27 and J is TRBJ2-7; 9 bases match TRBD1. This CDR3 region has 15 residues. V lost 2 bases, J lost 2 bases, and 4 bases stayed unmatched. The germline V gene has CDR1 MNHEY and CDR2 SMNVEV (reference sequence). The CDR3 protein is CASSLGQGRAYEQYF. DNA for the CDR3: TGTGCCAGCAGTTTAGGACAGGGGAGGGCCTACGAGCAGTACTTC.

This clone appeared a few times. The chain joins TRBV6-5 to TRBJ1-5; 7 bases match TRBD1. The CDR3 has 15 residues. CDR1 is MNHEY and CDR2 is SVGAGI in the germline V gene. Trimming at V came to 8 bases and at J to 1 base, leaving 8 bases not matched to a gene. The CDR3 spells CASASGTESNQPQHF. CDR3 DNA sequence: TGTGCCAGCGCGTCCGGGACAGAAAGCAATCAGCCCCAGCATTTT.

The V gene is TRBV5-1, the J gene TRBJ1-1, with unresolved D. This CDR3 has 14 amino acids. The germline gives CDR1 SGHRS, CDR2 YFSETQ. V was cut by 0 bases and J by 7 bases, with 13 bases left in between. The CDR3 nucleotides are TGCGCCAGCAGCTTGGAGGACTCCCGGATTGAAGCTTTCTTT. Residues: CASSLEDSRIEAFF.

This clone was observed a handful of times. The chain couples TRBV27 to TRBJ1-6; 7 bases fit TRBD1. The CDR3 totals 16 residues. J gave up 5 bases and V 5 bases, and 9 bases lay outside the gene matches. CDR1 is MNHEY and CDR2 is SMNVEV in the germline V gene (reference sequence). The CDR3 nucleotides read TGTGCCAGCAGTCCCCTGGGCAGGGGGAATAATTCACCCCTCCACTTT. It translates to CASSPLGRGNNSPLHF.

The CDR3 nucleotides read TGTGCCAGTAGTATCTACGGACAGGGGGGCAATCAGCCCCAGCATTTT. Translating it yields CASSIYGQGGNQPQHF. V and J are TRBV19 and TRBJ1-5; 10 bases are a match to TRBD1. The germline gives CDR1 LNHDA, CDR2 SQIVND (reference sequence). The CDR3 length is 16 residues. The trim removed 3 bases at V and 2 bases at J, leaving 4 bases unmatched. Full variable domain (missing parts from reference TRBV19 and TRBJ1-5): DGGITQSPKYLFRKEGQNVTLSCEQNLNHDAMYWYRQDPGQGLRLIYYSQIVNDFQKGDIAEGYSVSREKKESFPLTVTSAQKNPTAFYLCASSIYGQGGNQPQHFGDGTRLSIL.

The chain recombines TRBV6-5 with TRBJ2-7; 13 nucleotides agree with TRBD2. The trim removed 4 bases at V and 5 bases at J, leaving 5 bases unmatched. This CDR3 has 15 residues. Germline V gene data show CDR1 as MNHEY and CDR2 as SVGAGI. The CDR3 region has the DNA TGTGCCAGCAGTTCGGGACTAGCGGGATCAAACGAGCAGTACTTC. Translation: CASSSGLAGSNEQYF.

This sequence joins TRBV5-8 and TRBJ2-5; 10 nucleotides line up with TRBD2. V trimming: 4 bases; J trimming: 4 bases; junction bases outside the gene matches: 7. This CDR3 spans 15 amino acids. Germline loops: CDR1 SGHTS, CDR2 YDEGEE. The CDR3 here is CASSLRTSGLETQYF. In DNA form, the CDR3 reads TGTGCCAGCAGCCTCCGGACTAGCGGATTAGAGACCCAGTACTTC. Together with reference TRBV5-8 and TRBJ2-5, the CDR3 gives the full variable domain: EAGVTQSPTHLIKTRGQQATLRCSPISGHTSVYWYQQALGLGLQFLLWYDEGEERNRGNFPPRFSGRQFPNYSSELNVNALELEDSALYLCASSLRTSGLETQYFGPGTRLLVL.

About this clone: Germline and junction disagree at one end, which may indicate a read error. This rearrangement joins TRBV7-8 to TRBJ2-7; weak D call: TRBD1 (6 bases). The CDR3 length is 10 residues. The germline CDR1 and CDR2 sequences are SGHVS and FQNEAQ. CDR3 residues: CASSRTVWHF. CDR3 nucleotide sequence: TGTGCCAGCAGCCGGACAGTGTGGCACTTC. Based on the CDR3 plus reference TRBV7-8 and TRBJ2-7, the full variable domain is GAGVSQSPRYKVAKRGQDVALRCDPISGHVSLFWYQQALGQGPEFLTYFQNEAQLDKSGLPSDRFFAERPEGSVSTLKIQRTQQEDSAVYLCASSRTVWHFGPGTRLTVT.

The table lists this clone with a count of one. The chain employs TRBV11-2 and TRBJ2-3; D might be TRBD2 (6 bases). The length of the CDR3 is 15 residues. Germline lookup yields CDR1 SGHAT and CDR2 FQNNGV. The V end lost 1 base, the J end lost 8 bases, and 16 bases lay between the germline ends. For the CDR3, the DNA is TGTGCCAGCAGCTTAGCGGGAGCCTTTGGAGGTACGCAGTATTTT. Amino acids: CASSLAGAFGGTQYF.

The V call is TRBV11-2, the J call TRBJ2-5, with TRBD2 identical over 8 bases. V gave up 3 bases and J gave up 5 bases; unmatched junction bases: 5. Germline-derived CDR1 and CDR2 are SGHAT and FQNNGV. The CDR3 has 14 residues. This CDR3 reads CASSFGGRRETQYF. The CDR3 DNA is TGTGCCAGCAGCTTCGGCGGGAGGCGGGAGACCCAGTACTTC.

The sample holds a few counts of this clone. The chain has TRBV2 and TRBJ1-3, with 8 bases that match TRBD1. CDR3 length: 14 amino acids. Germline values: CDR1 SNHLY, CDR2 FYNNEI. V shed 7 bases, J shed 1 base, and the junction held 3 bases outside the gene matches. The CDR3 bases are TGTGCCAGCACCAGGACAGGGTCTGGAAACACCATATATTTT. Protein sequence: CASTRTGSGNTIYF.

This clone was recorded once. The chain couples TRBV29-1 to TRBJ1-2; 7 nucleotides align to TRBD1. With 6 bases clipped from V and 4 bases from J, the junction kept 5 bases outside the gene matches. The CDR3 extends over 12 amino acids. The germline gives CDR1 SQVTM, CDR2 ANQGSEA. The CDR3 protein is CSVATGTYGYTF. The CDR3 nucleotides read TGCAGCGTGGCGACAGGGACCTATGGCTACACCTTC.

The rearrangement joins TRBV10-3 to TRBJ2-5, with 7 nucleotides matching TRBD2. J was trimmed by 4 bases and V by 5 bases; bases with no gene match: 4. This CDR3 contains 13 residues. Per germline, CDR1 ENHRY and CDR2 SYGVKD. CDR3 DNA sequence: TGTGCCATCAGTTGGGGGGGATTAGAGACCCAGTACTTC. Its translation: CAISWGGLETQYF.

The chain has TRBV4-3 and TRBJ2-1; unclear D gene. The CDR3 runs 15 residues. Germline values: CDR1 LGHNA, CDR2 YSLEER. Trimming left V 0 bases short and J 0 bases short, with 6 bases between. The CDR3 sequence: CASSQEVSSYNEQFF. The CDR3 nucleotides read TGCGCCAGCAGCCAAGAAGTTAGCTCCTACAATGAGCAGTTCTTC.

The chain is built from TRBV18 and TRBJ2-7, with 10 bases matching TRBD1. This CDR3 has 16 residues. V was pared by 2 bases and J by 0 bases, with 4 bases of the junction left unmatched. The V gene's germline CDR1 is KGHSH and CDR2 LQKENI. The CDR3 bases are TGTGCCAGCTCACCAACCGGGACAGGGGCCTCCTACGAGCAGTACTTC. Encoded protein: CASSPTGTGASYEQYF.

CDR3 residues: CASSQEHGTSGSEDTGELFF. The CDR3 region has the DNA TGTGCCAGCAGCCAAGAACATGGGACTAGCGGGAGTGAGGACACCGGGGAGCTGTTTTTT. V gene TRBV4-2 combines with J gene TRBJ2-2, with 14 positions matching TRBD2. This CDR3 is built from 20 residues. Germline lookup yields CDR1 LGHNA and CDR2 YNFKEQ. J lost 3 bases, V lost 0 bases, and 9 bases had no gene match.

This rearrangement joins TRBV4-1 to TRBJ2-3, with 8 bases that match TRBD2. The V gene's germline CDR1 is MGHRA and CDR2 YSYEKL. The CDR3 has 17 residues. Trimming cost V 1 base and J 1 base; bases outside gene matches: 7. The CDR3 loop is CASSQGGAGVRTDTQYF. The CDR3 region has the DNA TGCGCCAGCAGCCAAGGGGGAGCGGGAGTTCGCACAGATACGCAGTATTTT.